This T cell receptor (beta chain) emerged from a study of metastatic and nonmetastatic thyroid tumors. About the research overall: Where malignant and benign thyroid patients were concerned, repertoires were compared across blood and tumor or nodule tissue.

None of the patients had undergone any treatment ahead of thyroid surgery. This clone has at least ten counts. Its antigen is still unknown. The CDR3 loop spans 14 amino acids. Germline loops: CDR1 SGHTA, CDR2 FQGNSA. With 2 bases clipped from V and 5 bases from J, the junction kept 5 bases outside the gene matches. Overall study results and limits: For both blood and tumor, malignant thyroid tumors reportedly showed significantly higher TCR beta diversity than benign nodules did.

TCRdb re-clonotyped the PCR reads through MiXCR. The sample consists of roughly 59,000 clones, about 17% of them appearing once. The sequence derives from a male donor with papillary thyroid cancer or a benign thyroid nodule (not recorded which). Some clones in this sample may be carry-over from other donors' samples. This rearrangement joins TRBV7-2 to TRBJ1-1; TRBD1 matches at 7 bases. Sample: blood. CDR3 in amino acids: CASSLNRGRTEAFF. For the CDR3, the DNA is TGTGCCAGCAGCTTAAACAGGGGTAGAACTGAAGCTTTCTTT.